Sequencing of this T cell receptor (beta chain) was carried out in a study of identical twins. TCRdb used MiXCR to reprocess the 5' RACE reads, holding one entry per CDR3 protein. Altogether around 1.7 million distinct CDR3 sequences are present, roughly a third being singletons, with the ten largest covering 0.27%. As regards this clonotype: The antigen is unknown.

Healthy Caucasians made up all donors. Notes on the study in general: Alpha sequences that were out-of-frame and twin-shared showed an excess of low generation probability. Twin sharing of out-of-frame TCR alpha was underestimated by models in monozygotic pairs.

Germline CDR1 reads LNHNV; CDR2 reads YYDKDF (reference sequence). With 3 bases removed from V and 7 bases from J, the gap between germline ends came to 7 bases. This CDR3 comprises 11 residues. Sample: cord blood. The clonotype comes from a newborn girl in good health. The chain couples TRBV15 to TRBJ2-7, with D hard to call. As DNA, the CDR3 is TGTGCCACCAGCAGTAACAATGAGCAGTACTTC. Residues: CATSSNNEQYF.